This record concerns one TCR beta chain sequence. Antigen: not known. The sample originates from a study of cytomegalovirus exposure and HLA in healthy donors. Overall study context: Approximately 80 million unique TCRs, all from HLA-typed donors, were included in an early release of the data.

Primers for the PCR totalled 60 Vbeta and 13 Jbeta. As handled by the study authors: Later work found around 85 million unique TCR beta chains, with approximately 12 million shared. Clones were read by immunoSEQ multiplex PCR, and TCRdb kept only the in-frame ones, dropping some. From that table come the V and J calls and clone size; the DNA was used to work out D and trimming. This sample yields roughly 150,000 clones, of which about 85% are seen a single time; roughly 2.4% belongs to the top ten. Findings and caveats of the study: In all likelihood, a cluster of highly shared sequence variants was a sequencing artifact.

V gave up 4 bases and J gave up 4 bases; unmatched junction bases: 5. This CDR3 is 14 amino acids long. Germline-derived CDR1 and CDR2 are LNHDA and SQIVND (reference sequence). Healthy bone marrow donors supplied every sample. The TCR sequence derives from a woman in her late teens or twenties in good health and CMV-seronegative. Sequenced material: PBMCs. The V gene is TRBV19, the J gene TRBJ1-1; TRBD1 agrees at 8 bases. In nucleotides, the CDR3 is TGTGCCAGTAGTACAGGGGGCGGGGGCACTGAAGCTTTCTTT. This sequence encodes CASSTGGGGTEAFF. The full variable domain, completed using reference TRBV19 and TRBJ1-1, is DGGITQSPKYLFRKEGQNVTLSCEQNLNHDAMYWYRQDPGQGLRLIYYSQIVNDFQKGDIAEGYSVSREKKESFPLTVTSAQKNPTAFYLCASSTGGGGTEAFFGQGTRLTVV.